Each of the 31 T cell receptor beta chains below was sequenced from the same sample in a study of metastatic and nonmetastatic thyroid tumors. Using MiXCR, TCRdb reanalyzed the PCR reads. This sample has 15,000 to 20,000 clones; 20% to 25% occur once, and the top ten carry 15% to 20%. Among the patients, none had received any treatment before thyroid surgery. The sample consisted of tumor tissue. All receptors come from a female donor with papillary thyroid cancer or a benign thyroid nodule (not recorded which). Some clones in this sample may be carry-over from other donors' samples.

Ten or more counts support this clone. The chain couples TRBV20-1 to TRBJ2-5; 9 nucleotides align to TRBD1. The germline V gene encodes CDR1 DFQATT and CDR2 SNEGSKA (reference sequence). The CDR3 totals 13 residues. The V segment lost 3 bases and the J segment 3 bases; nucleotides outside the gene matches: 2. Here the CDR3 DNA reads TGCAGTGCTAGGACAGGGGGGAAAGAGACCCAGTACTTC. Amino acid sequence: CSARTGGKETQYF.

Many counts were recorded for this clone. The V and J genes are TRBV19 and TRBJ1-1; D is undetermined. The CDR3 totals 11 residues. V was shortened by 3 bases and J by 6 bases, with 5 bases between the two germline ends. Germline CDR1 and CDR2: LNHDA and SQIVND (reference sequence). Written as DNA, the CDR3 is TGTGCCAGTAGTATTGGGCCTGAAGCTTTCTTT. This sequence encodes CASSIGPEAFF.

By proportion, this clone is large. V is TRBV11-3 and J is TRBJ1-3; D is unresolved. The CDR3 covers 15 residues. Trimming removed 3 bases at V and 0 bases at J, with 9 bases between. The germline gives CDR1 SGHNT, CDR2 YENEEA. The CDR3: CASSLMTSSGNTIYF. CDR3 in DNA: TGTGCCAGCAGCTTGATGACCAGCTCTGGAAACACCATATATTTT.

The sample holds a few counts of this clone. The rearrangement uses TRBV30 and TRBJ2-7; the D gene could be TRBD1 or TRBD2 (5 bases each). Per the germline V gene, CDR1 is GTSNPN and CDR2 is SVGIG (reference sequence). Trimming took off 4 bases at V and 7 bases at J, with 20 bases between the two ends. This CDR3 region has 14 residues. The CDR3 loop reads CAWKWVGNWGEQYF. The DNA for the CDR3 is TGTGCCTGGAAGTGGGTGGGCAATTGGGGGGAGCAGTACTTC.

Ten or more counts support this clone. This chain uses TRBV6-4 with TRBJ1-1; 8 bases fit TRBD1. This CDR3 is 13 amino acids long. Germline trimming cut 3 bases from V and 10 bases from J; bases unmatched to any gene: 7. CDR1 is MRHNA and CDR2 is SNTAGT in the germline V gene. CDR3 sequence reads: CASSEDQGARAFF. The CDR3 region has the DNA TGTGCCAGCAGTGAGGACCAGGGGGCTCGAGCTTTCTTT.

In this sample, this clone turned up many times. The chain links TRBV7-3 to TRBJ1-1, with a weak D call TRBD1 (6 bases). V dropped 9 bases and J dropped 6 bases, with 17 bases sitting between them. The CDR3 extends over 13 amino acids. CDR1 SGHTA and CDR2 FQGTGA come from the germline V gene. CDR3: CASRGTPDSEAFF. The CDR3 DNA reads as TGTGCCAGTCGCGGGACACCAGACTCTGAAGCTTTCTTT.

J is TRBJ1-5 and V is TRBV7-2; weak D call: TRBD1 (6 bases). The CDR3 loop spans 15 amino acids. Trimming stripped 5 bases from V and 2 bases from J, with 13 bases between. Looked up from germline, CDR1 is SGHTA and CDR2 is FQGNSA. The CDR3 here is CASSQSGGRNQPQHF. DNA of the CDR3: TGTGCCAGCAGCCAAAGCGGGGGGCGCAATCAGCCCCAGCATTTT.

This clone was seen only once. J is TRBJ2-1 and V is TRBV11-2; D not certain. Trimming took off 0 bases at V and 4 bases at J, with 7 bases between the two ends. The length of the CDR3 is 14 residues. Germline values: CDR1 SGHAT, CDR2 FQNNGV. CDR3 region: CASSLETDYNEQFF. CDR3 DNA: TGTGCCAGCAGCTTAGAGACGGATTACAATGAGCAGTTCTTC.

Many counts were recorded for this clone. The chain is built from TRBV20-1 and TRBJ2-7; D may be TRBD1 (6 bases). The CDR3 covers 12 residues. Looked up from germline, CDR1 is DFQATT and CDR2 is SNEGSKA (reference sequence). Trimming pared 4 bases from V and 0 bases from J, leaving 7 bases between. The CDR3, as DNA: TGCAGTGCTAAGGGGGACTCCTACGAGCAGTACTTC. Encoded protein: CSAKGDSYEQYF.

This clone was found a few times. At one of its ends the junction is not consistent with the germline gene, which may arise from a read error. The identical CDR3 is also encoded by other nucleotide sequences in the sample. The chain links TRBV19 to TRBJ2-5, with D perhaps TRBD2 (6 bases). Germline CDR1 LNHDA, CDR2 SQIVND (reference sequence). The CDR3 runs to 12 residues. CDR3 nucleotide sequence: TGCGCCAGCTCGACGGGGGTCGAGACCCAGTACTTC. Translation gives CASSTGVETQYF.

This clone occurred many times. The V call is TRBV4-1, the J call TRBJ1-6, with a tentative D call TRBD1 (6 bases). V gave up 3 bases and J gave up 7 bases, with 19 bases separating them. The germline V gene has CDR1 MGHRA and CDR2 YSYEKL. This CDR3 is built from 17 residues. CDR3 sequence (DNA): TGCGCCAGCAGCCAGGGGACACAGCCCTTGATGAATTCACCCCTCCACTTT. As protein: CASSQGTQPLMNSPLHF.

This clone appeared many times. The V and J genes are TRBV20-1 and TRBJ2-3; 12 bases map to TRBD2. With 1 base clipped from V and 4 bases from J, the junction kept 9 bases outside the gene matches. Looked up from germline, CDR1 is DFQATT and CDR2 is SNEGSKA (reference sequence). The CDR3 has 17 residues. DNA for the CDR3: TGCAGTGCTAGAGTCCCCCCGACTAGCGGGAGAGCAGATACGCAGTATTTT. This codes for CSARVPPTSGRADTQYF.

The chain is built from TRBV7-3 and TRBJ2-7, with D possibly being TRBD1 or TRBD2 (5 bases each). Germline V gene sequence: CDR1 SGHTA, CDR2 FQGTGA. The CDR3 runs 13 residues. The ends were cut back, 3 bases at V and 4 bases at J, with 10 bases in the middle. Here the CDR3 reads CASSLTEGYEQYF. In DNA, the CDR3 is TGTGCCAGCAGCTTGACCGAGGGGTACGAGCAGTACTTC. The full variable domain, in which reference TRBV7-3 and TRBJ2-7 provide the parts outside the CDR3, is GAGVSQTPSNKVTEKGKYVELRCDPISGHTALYWYRQSLGQGPEFLIYFQGTGAADDSGLPNDRFFAVRPEGSVSTLKIQRTERGDSAVYLCASSLTEGYEQYFGPGTRLTVT.

This clone was recorded a few times. The chain uses TRBV28 and TRBJ2-7, with a possible D match to TRBD1 (6 bases). The CDR3 sequence is 14 residues long. CDR1 is MDHEN, CDR2 SYDVKM, per germline. V gave up 9 bases and J gave up 4 bases, with 19 bases separating them. CDR3 in amino acids: CASQGTPWGYEQYF. CDR3 sequence (DNA): TGTGCCAGTCAGGGGACACCTTGGGGGTACGAGCAGTACTTC. Complete variable domain (other parts from reference TRBV28 and TRBJ2-7): DVKVTQSSRYLVKRTGEKVFLECVQDMDHENMFWYRQDPGLGLRLIYFSYDVKMKEKGDIPEGYSVSREKKERFSLILESASTNQTSMYLCASQGTPWGYEQYFGPGTRLTVT.

As DNA, the CDR3 is TGTGCCAGCAGCCGCAACGGCGCGAATTTTTACTTC. Its translation: CASSRNGANFYF. The V and J genes are TRBV11-2 and TRBJ2-5; D ambiguous. Germline V lookup: CDR1 SGHAT, CDR2 FQNNGV. V shed 5 bases and J shed 14 bases, with 18 bases lying between them. The CDR3 extends over 12 amino acids.

This clone was recorded at least ten times. The J gene is TRBJ2-1, the V gene TRBV27, with 12 bases matching TRBD2. CDR3 length equals 15 residues. CDR1 and CDR2 (germline): MNHEY, SMNVEV (reference sequence). Trimming at V came to 6 bases and at J to 6 bases, leaving 6 bases not matched to a gene. The CDR3 region is CASSLLAGGLNEQFF. The CDR3 nucleotides are TGTGCCAGCAGCTTACTAGCGGGAGGACTCAATGAGCAGTTCTTC.

This clone has ten or more counts. This chain joins TRBV7-2 and TRBJ1-2; 9 bases match TRBD1. The CDR3 consists of 15 residues. The germline V gene has CDR1 SGHTA and CDR2 FQGNSA. The ends lost 5 bases at V and 8 bases at J; junction bases unmatched: 12. The CDR3 spells CASSPTAGQGYGYTF. CDR3 nucleotides: TGTGCCAGCAGCCCAACCGCGGGACAGGGCTACGGCTACACCTTC.

This clone was observed a handful of times. This chain uses TRBV6-2 or TRBV6-3 with TRBJ2-1; D possibly corresponds to TRBD2 (6 bases). Per the germline V gene, CDR1 is MNHEY and CDR2 is SVGEGT. V shed 5 bases and J shed 9 bases, with 17 bases lying between them. The CDR3 runs to 14 residues. DNA of the CDR3: TGTGCCAGCAGTGCCCCTTGGGGGGACCTTGAGCAGTTCTTC. It translates to CASSAPWGDLEQFF.

This clone was picked up many times. A read error may produce the germline difference seen at one junction end. The genes are TRBV4-3 and TRBJ2-1, with D uncertain. CDR3 size: 13 residues. CDR1 and CDR2 from the germline V gene are LGHNA and YSLEER. The CDR3 DNA reads as TGCGCCGGCAGCCAAGGCGTTGGCTTAGAGCAGTTCTTC. It is translated as CAGSQGVGLEQFF.

This clone occurred once. The chain couples TRBV5-1 to TRBJ2-3; the match to TRBD2 covers 10 bases. The CDR3 loop spans 18 amino acids. CDR1 and CDR2 (germline): SGHRS, YFSETQ. Losses at the gene ends were 0 bases for V and 5 bases for J; bases not matched to a gene: 12. This CDR3 reads CASSLGLAGPIWEDTQYF. As DNA, the CDR3 is TGCGCCAGCAGCTTGGGACTAGCGGGCCCAATATGGGAAGATACGCAGTATTTT.

This clone was detected many times. As DNA, the CDR3 is TGTGCCAGCAGTTACGGCCTCACGAACACTGAAGCTTTCTTT. Its protein product is CASSYGLTNTEAFF. This chain connects TRBV6-5 to TRBJ1-1; D gene unclear. V was pared by 2 bases and J by 1 base, with 8 bases between. This CDR3 contains 14 residues. The germline V gene encodes CDR1 MNHEY and CDR2 SVGAGI.

The chain is built from TRBV18 and TRBJ2-7; D is uncertain. The CDR3 has 11 amino acids. V was cut by 8 bases and J by 3 bases, with 8 bases left in between. Germline V gene sequence: CDR1 KGHSH, CDR2 LQKENI. The CDR3 region is CASADDYEQYF. The CDR3 DNA is TGTGCCAGCGCGGATGACTACGAGCAGTACTTC.

This clone showed up many times. The chain joins TRBV20-1 to TRBJ2-5, with D unresolved. The ends were cut back, 0 bases at V and 7 bases at J, with 18 bases in the middle. In germline, CDR1 is DFQATT, CDR2 SNEGSKA (reference sequence). The CDR3 is 15 residues long. The CDR3, as DNA: TGCAGTGCTAGAGATCGTCAGTCGCCACCGGGGACCCAGTACTTC. Translating it yields CSARDRQSPPGTQYF.

This clone appeared many times. The chain uses TRBV11-1 and TRBJ1-1; no definite D call. The CDR3 length is 12 residues. Germline V CDR1 and CDR2: SGHAT, FQDESV (reference sequence). The V end lost 4 bases, the J end lost 8 bases, and 11 bases lay between the germline ends. CDR3 loop: CASSSYLQEAFF. In DNA form, the CDR3 reads TGTGCCAGCAGCTCCTATCTGCAAGAAGCTTTCTTT.

In its sample, this clone was seen many times. The chain links TRBV7-2 to TRBJ2-3; TRBD2 matches at 10 bases. The J segment lost 1 base and the V segment lost 7 bases, leaving 8 bases of the junction unmatched. There are 16 residues in the CDR3. Germline assignment: CDR1 SGHTA and CDR2 FQGNSA. DNA for the CDR3: TGTGCCAGCACCCTACTAGCGGGGCGGGGCACAGATACGCAGTATTTT. Translating it yields CASTLLAGRGTDTQYF. Based on the CDR3 plus reference TRBV7-2 and TRBJ2-3, the full variable domain is GAGVSQSPSNKVTEKGKDVELRCDPISGHTALYWYRQSLGQGLEFLIYFQGNSAPDKSGLPSDRFSAERTGGSVSTLTIQRTQQEDSAVYLCASTLLAGRGTDTQYFGPGTRLTVL.

This clone occurred many times. The chain employs TRBV20-1 and TRBJ2-5; D remains ambiguous. Germline V gene sequence: CDR1 DFQATT, CDR2 SNEGSKA (reference sequence). V gave up 5 bases and J gave up 5 bases, with 9 bases separating them. There are 11 residues in the CDR3. CDR3 nucleotides: TGCAGTGCTGAAATAGTGGAGACCCAGTACTTC. Protein sequence: CSAEIVETQYF.

This clone came up many times. The chain uses TRBV12-5 and TRBJ2-3; D uncertain. The CDR3 spans 13 residues. CDR1 and CDR2 (germline): LGHNT, FRNRAP. The V gene lost 7 bases and the J gene lost 4 bases, with 12 bases spanning the gap. CDR3 nucleotides: TGTGCTAGTGTCCCCCAGGTCTCAGATACGCAGTATTTT. It is translated as CASVPQVSDTQYF. The full variable domain, rest sourced from reference TRBV12-5 and TRBJ2-3, is DARVTQTPRHKVTEMGQEVTMRCQPILGHNTVFWYRQTMMQGLELLAYFRNRAPLDDSGMPKDRFSAEMPDATLATLKIQPSEPRDSAVYFCASVPQVSDTQYFGPGTRLTVL.

The chain joins TRBV11-2 to TRBJ2-1; 14 bases agree with TRBD2. The CDR3 spans 16 residues. CDR1 is SGHAT, CDR2 FQNNGV, per germline. V was clipped by 5 bases and J by 10 bases; unmatched bases: 10. The CDR3 loop is CASSPVGLAGVREQFF. In DNA, the CDR3 is TGTGCCAGCAGCCCCGTGGGACTAGCGGGAGTTCGGGAGCAGTTCTTC.

This clone was recorded many times. This chain joins TRBV10-3 and TRBJ1-1; D is perhaps TRBD1 (5 bases). The germline CDR1 and CDR2 sequences are ENHRY and SYGVKD. V lost 7 bases and J 1 base, leaving 10 bases between the germline ends. CDR3 length equals 13 residues. The CDR3 DNA sequence: TGTGCCATCATGGGGCAGGGGAACACTGAAGCTTTCTTT. Protein sequence: CAIMGQGNTEAFF.

This clone was observed at least ten times. V usage is TRBV2 and J usage is TRBJ2-3; the match to TRBD2 covers 7 bases. CDR3 length: 14 residues. J was trimmed by 4 bases and V by 7 bases; bases with no gene match: 8. Germline V gene sequence: CDR1 SNHLY, CDR2 FYNNEI. The CDR3 protein is CASTRTSVADTQYF. CDR3 sequence (DNA): TGTGCCAGCACAAGGACTAGTGTCGCAGATACGCAGTATTTT.

This clone was counted many times. The chain is built from TRBV5-6 and TRBJ2-1, with 11 bases matching TRBD2. Unmatched junction bases numbered 0, after V lost 2 bases and J lost 8 bases. The CDR3 runs to 13 residues. CDR1 and CDR2 (germline): SGHDT, YYEEEE. Here the CDR3 DNA reads TGTGCCAGCAGCTTACTAGCGGGAGATGAGCAGTTCTTC. It is translated as CASSLLAGDEQFF.